The subject of this entry is one T cell receptor (beta chain). Via MiXCR, TCRdb re-called the 5' RACE reads, giving one row per CDR3 protein. The sample consists of nearly 350,000 distinct CDR3 sequences, roughly 8% of them appearing once. V lost 2 bases and J 9 bases, leaving 9 bases between the germline ends. This CDR3 comprises 12 residues. Germline V gene sequence: CDR1 SGHDN, CDR2 FVKESK. The sample belongs to a study of T cells after yellow fever vaccination. Sequenced here: PBMCs, sampled 35 to 50 days after the first yellow fever vaccination. The TCR was taken from a man aged 18 to 30 who received the YFV17D yellow fever vaccine. V is TRBV14 and J is TRBJ2-3; D is uncertain. CDR3 sequence: CASSQNGRTQYF. DNA of the CDR3: TGTGCCAGCAGCCAAAACGGCAGGACGCAGTATTTT. Looking up the rest from reference TRBV14 and TRBJ2-3 gives the full variable domain: EAGVTQFPSHSVIEKGQTVTLRCDPISGHDNLYWYRRVMGKEIKFLLHFVKESKQDESGMPNNRFLAERTGGTYSTLKVQPAELEDSGVYFCASSQNGRTQYFGPGTRLTVL.